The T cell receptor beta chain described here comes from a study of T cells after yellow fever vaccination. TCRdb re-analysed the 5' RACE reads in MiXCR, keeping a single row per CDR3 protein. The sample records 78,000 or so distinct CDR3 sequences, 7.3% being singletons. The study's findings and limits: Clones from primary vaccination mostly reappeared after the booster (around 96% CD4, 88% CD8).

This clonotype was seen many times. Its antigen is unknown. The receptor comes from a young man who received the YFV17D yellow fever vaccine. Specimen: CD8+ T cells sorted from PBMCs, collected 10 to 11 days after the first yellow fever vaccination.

In DNA, the CDR3 is TGTGCCTCTACCGGGACAGCGAACACCGGGGAGCTGTTTTTT. Amino acid sequence: CASTGTANTGELFF. V is TRBV27 and J is TRBJ2-2; 7 nucleotides agree with TRBD1. Germline V lookup: CDR1 MNHEY, CDR2 SMNVEV (reference sequence). This CDR3 has 14 amino acids. V lost 11 bases, J lost 0 bases, and 6 bases stayed unmatched.